The 8 T cell receptor beta chains below all came from one sample that was sequenced in a study of OX40 agonist ivuxolimab in advanced cancers. Some clones are missing from TCRdb's copy, which holds only in-frame ones; the method was immunoSEQ multiplex PCR. Among 71,000 or so clones listed, 90% to 95% were seen once. The source material was CD4+ or CD8+ T cells sorted from blood, sampled in a trial of the OX40 agonist ivuxolimab. Receptor source: an adult with an advanced solid tumor such as melanoma, head and neck, liver or kidney cancer.

The rearrangement joins TRBV6-5 to TRBJ2-5; D gene uncertain. Per the germline V gene, CDR1 is MNHEY and CDR2 is SVGAGI. Trimming removed 7 bases at V and 3 bases at J, with 12 bases between. The CDR3 is made up of 13 amino acids. CDR3 residues: CASISPGKETQYF. DNA for the CDR3: TGTGCCAGCATCTCACCTGGGAAAGAGACCCAGTACTTC.

The chain links TRBV28 to TRBJ1-1; D remains unclear. The length of the CDR3 is 13 residues. V was shortened by 7 bases and J by 0 bases, with 9 bases between the two germline ends. Per the germline V gene, CDR1 is MDHEN and CDR2 is SYDVKM. In DNA form, the CDR3 reads TGTGCCAGCACTTACGCAATGAACACTGAAGCTTTCTTT. Translating gives CASTYAMNTEAFF.

The CDR3 protein is CASSTLWGSGELFF. In DNA form, the CDR3 reads TGTGCCAGCAGCACCCTTTGGGGTTCCGGGGAGCTGTTTTTT. V usage is TRBV7-9 and J usage is TRBJ2-2; D is uncertain. Germline loops: CDR1 SEHNR, CDR2 FQNEAQ (reference sequence). The CDR3 is 14 residues long. V lost 5 bases to trimming and J lost 6 bases, with 13 bases between them.

This chain joins TRBV7-9 and TRBJ2-1; 8 bases match TRBD2. Germline V CDR1 and CDR2: SEHNR, FQNEAQ (reference sequence). Unmatched junction bases numbered 7, after V lost 8 bases and J lost 13 bases. The CDR3 spans 11 residues. CDR3 amino acids: CASGAGGLQFF. As DNA, the CDR3 is TGTGCCAGCGGCGCGGGGGGCCTTCAGTTCTTC.

This clone was detected a few times. The CDR3 protein is CASSPSGTWTEKLFF. For the CDR3, the DNA is TGTGCCAGCAGTCCCTCCGGGACATGGACTGAAAAACTGTTTTTT. The chain uses TRBV28 and TRBJ1-4, with D possibly matching TRBD1 (6 bases). CDR1 is MDHEN, CDR2 SYDVKM, per germline. The CDR3 has 15 residues. V lost 5 bases and J 7 bases, leaving 17 bases between the germline ends.

The chain links TRBV6-1 to TRBJ2-5; TRBD1 matches at 7 bases. The V and J ends lost 6 bases and 0 bases, in that order; junction bases with no gene match: 4. The germline V gene has CDR1 MNHNS and CDR2 SASEGT. This CDR3 has 14 residues. The CDR3 DNA sequence: TGTGCCAGCAGCACGACAGGGAACCAAGAGACCCAGTACTTC. It is translated as CASSTTGNQETQYF.

This chain uses TRBV7-9 with TRBJ2-1; D unclear. Germline-derived CDR1 and CDR2 are SEHNR and FQNEAQ (reference sequence). CDR3 length equals 15 residues. Trimming pared 8 bases from V and 0 bases from J, leaving 14 bases between. For the CDR3, the DNA is TGTGCCAGCGACCTAGGTCTCAGCTCCTACAATGAGCAGTTCTTC. This encodes CASDLGLSSYNEQFF.

The chain employs TRBV6-1 and TRBJ2-1; no clear D gene. Deletions cut 1 base from V and 12 bases from J, with 13 bases between. Looked up from germline, CDR1 is MNHNS and CDR2 is SASEGT. The CDR3 length is 13 residues. CDR3 sequence reads: CASSEVPTTSQFF. DNA of the CDR3: TGTGCCAGCAGTGAAGTACCGACAACATCGCAGTTCTTC.